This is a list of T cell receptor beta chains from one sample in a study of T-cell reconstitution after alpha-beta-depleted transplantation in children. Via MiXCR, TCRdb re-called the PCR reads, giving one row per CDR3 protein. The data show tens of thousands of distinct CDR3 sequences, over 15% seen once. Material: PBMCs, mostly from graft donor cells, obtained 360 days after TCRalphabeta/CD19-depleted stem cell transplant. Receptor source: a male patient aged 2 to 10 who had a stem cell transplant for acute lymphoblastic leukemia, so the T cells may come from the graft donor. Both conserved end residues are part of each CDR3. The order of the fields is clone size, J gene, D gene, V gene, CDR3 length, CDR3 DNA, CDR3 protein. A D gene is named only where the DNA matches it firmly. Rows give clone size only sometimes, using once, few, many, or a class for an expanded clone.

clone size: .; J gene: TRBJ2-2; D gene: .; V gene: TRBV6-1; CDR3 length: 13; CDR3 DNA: TGTGCCAGCAGCCAAAGGCCTACCGGGGAGCTGTTTTTT; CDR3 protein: CASSQRPTGELFF
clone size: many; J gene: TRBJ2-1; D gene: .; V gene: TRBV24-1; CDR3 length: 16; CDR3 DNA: TGTGCCACCAGTGATCGCGCCTCTGGCTCCTACAATGAGCAGTTCTTC; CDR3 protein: CATSDRASGSYNEQFF
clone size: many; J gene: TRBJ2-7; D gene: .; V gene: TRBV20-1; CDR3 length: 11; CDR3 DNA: TGCAGTGCTTTAGGGACTTACGAGCAGTACTTC; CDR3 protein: CSALGTYEQYF
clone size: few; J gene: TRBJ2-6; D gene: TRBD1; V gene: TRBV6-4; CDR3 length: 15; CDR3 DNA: TGTGCCAGCAGCTGGACAGGGGCTGGGGCCAACGTCCTGACTTTC; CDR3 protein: CASSWTGAGANVLTF
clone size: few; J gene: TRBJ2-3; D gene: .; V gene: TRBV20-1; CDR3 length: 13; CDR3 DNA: TGCAGTGCTAGTCTCTGGAGCACAGATACGCAGTATTTT; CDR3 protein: CSASLWSTDTQYF
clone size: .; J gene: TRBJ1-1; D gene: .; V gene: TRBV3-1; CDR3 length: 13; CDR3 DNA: TGTGCCAGCAGCCGAAACAGCAACACTGAAGTTTTCTTT; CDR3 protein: CASSRNSNTEVFF
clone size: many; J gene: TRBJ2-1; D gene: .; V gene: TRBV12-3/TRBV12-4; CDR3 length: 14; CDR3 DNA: TGTGCCAGCAGTTTTAGCAGGGGCTACAATGAGCAGTTCTTC; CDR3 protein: CASSFSRGYNEQFF
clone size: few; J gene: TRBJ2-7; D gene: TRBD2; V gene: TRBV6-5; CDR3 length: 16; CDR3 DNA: TGTGCCAGCAGTTACCGCACTAGCGGCTTTCCCTACGAGCAGTACTTC; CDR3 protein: CASSYRTSGFPYEQYF
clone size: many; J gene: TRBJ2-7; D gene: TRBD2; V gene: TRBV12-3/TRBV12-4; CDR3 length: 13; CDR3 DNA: TGTGCCAGCAGCCCCATCTCTAGCGGCGAGCAGTACTTC; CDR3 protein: CASSPISSGEQYF
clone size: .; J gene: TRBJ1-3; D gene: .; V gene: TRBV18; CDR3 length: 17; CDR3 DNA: TGTGCCAGCTCAACCCTGACAGTGGGACATGCTGGAAACACCATATATTTT; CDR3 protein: CASSTLTVGHAGNTIYF
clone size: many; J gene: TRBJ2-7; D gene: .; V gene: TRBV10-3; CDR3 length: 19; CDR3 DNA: TGTGCCATCAGTGCCCCTTTGACAGGCCCAAGTACTTCGCGGGGGCCCAAGTACTTC; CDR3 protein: CAISAPLTGPSTSRGPKYF